Shown below are 21 T cell receptor beta chains from a single sample sequenced in a study of blood T cell repertoires in COVID-19 (TCRdb year 2020). Library prep was done by the immunoSEQ multiplex PCR assay. The table comes from immuneACCESS by way of TCRdb, which keeps in-frame sequences with V and J called. Part of the clones is missing from these tables; in studies checked, under half for an unresolved V gene and the rest for unknown reasons. The sample table lists tens of thousands of clones, around 76% of them with a count of one. Jointly, the top ten make up approximately 15% of the sample. Sequencing was carried out using peripheral blood. The source of these receptors is a human donor in a cohort sampled during active COVID-19.

V is TRBV7-9 and J is TRBJ2-5; D is undetermined. Trimming cost V 0 bases and J 0 bases, with 8 bases left between them. The CDR3 consists of 15 residues. Germline V gene sequence: CDR1 SEHNR, CDR2 FQNEAQ (reference sequence). The chain's CDR3 is CASSLAGVYQETQYF. In nucleotides, the CDR3 is TGTGCCAGCAGCTTAGCCGGAGTTTACCAAGAGACCCAGTACTTC.

The V and J genes are TRBV18 and TRBJ1-4; 11 positions match TRBD1. Germline V lookup: CDR1 KGHSH, CDR2 LQKENI. J lost 8 bases, V lost 7 bases, and 6 bases had no gene match. The CDR3 runs to 14 residues. For the CDR3, the DNA is TGTGCCAGCTTCGGACAGGGGGCTTTCGAAAAACTGTTTTTT. Its translation: CASFGQGAFEKLFF.

V and J are TRBV5-1 and TRBJ2-1; TRBD2 matches at 11 bases. The CDR3 covers 16 residues. Trimming removed 0 bases from V and 1 base from J; junction bases left unmatched: 0. From germline, CDR1 is SGHRS and CDR2 YFSETQ. In DNA, the CDR3 is TGCGCCAGCAGCTTGGGACTAGCGGGGTCCTACAATGAGCAGTTCTTC. Encoded protein: CASSLGLAGSYNEQFF.

The genes are TRBV5-4 and TRBJ2-1; TRBD1 aligns across 9 bases. The trim removed 1 base at V and 8 bases at J, leaving 7 bases unmatched. Germline V lookup: CDR1 SGHNT, CDR2 YYREEE (reference sequence). CDR3 length: 15 residues. In nucleotides, the CDR3 is TGTGCCAGCAGCTTGTGGGACAGGGTAGTCGATGAGCAGTTCTTC. Residues: CASSLWDRVVDEQFF. Drawing the rest from reference TRBV5-4 and TRBJ2-1, the complete variable domain is ETGVTQSPTHLIKTRGQQVTLRCSSQSGHNTVSWYQQALGQGPQFIFQYYREEENGRGNFPPRFSGLQFPNYSSELNVNALELDDSALYLCASSLWDRVVDEQFFGPGTRLTVL.

This clone appeared many times. The chain joins TRBV4-1 to TRBJ1-1, with TRBD1 matching 10 bases. This CDR3 spans 15 amino acids. After removal of 0 bases from V and 11 bases from J, the junction contained 9 bases not matched to a gene. Germline V gene data show CDR1 as MGHRA and CDR2 as YSYEKL. The CDR3 DNA sequence: TGCGCCAGCAGCCAAGAAGCGCACGGGACAGGGGAGGCTTTCTTT. It yields the protein CASSQEAHGTGEAFF.

Notes on this clone: One junction end does not reproduce the germline sequence, and a read error may be involved. The chain combines TRBV3-1 (or the pseudogene TRBV3-2) with TRBJ1-2, with TRBD1 as a possible D gene (5 bases). Germline CDR1 is LGHDT and CDR2 is YNNKEL (reference sequence). The CDR3 consists of 14 residues. Here the CDR3 reads CASSHLDSAYGYTF. For the CDR3, the DNA is TGTGCCAGCAGCCACCTCGACAGCGCCTATGGTTACACCTTC.

The table lists this clone with a few counts. DNA of the CDR3: TGTGCCACCAGTGGGACAGCTAACTATGGCTACACCTTC. Amino acid sequence: CATSGTANYGYTF. The chain joins TRBV24-1 to TRBJ1-2, with D tentatively TRBD1 (6 bases). The germline V gene encodes CDR1 KGHDR and CDR2 SFDVKD. CDR3 length equals 13 residues. The V end was cut by 5 bases, the J end by 0 bases, with 6 bases between.

The chain recombines TRBV19 with TRBJ2-3, with D possibly matching TRBD2 (5 bases). The CDR3 contains 13 residues. Germline V gene data show CDR1 as LNHDA and CDR2 as SQIVND (reference sequence). V was cut by 5 bases and J by 2 bases, with 8 bases left in between. The CDR3 DNA reads as TGTGCCAGTAGTCGGACTTACACAGATACGCAGTATTTT. Translating it yields CASSRTYTDTQYF. Together with reference TRBV19 and TRBJ2-3, the CDR3 gives the full variable domain: DGGITQSPKYLFRKEGQNVTLSCEQNLNHDAMYWYRQDPGQGLRLIYYSQIVNDFQKGDIAEGYSVSREKKESFPLTVTSAQKNPTAFYLCASSRTYTDTQYFGPGTRLTVL.

The rearrangement uses TRBV2 and TRBJ2-4; D might be TRBD2 (6 bases). The CDR3 extends over 14 amino acids. V lost 7 bases and J 7 bases, leaving 17 bases between the germline ends. CDR1 SNHLY and CDR2 FYNNEI come from the germline V gene. The chain's CDR3 is CASTLAPGSNIQYF. The DNA for the CDR3 is TGTGCCAGCACCTTAGCCCCCGGGAGTAACATTCAGTACTTC.

The J gene is TRBJ2-2, the V gene TRBV7-8; D is unresolved. Germline V gene data show CDR1 as SGHVS and CDR2 as FQNEAQ. V was pared by 1 base and J by 7 bases, with 7 bases between. The CDR3 is made up of 13 amino acids. CDR3 DNA: TGTGCCAGCAGCTTAGAAGCTAGCGGGGAGCTGTTTTTT. This translates into CASSLEASGELFF.

This clone appeared a few times. J is TRBJ2-7 and V is TRBV21-1; the table's D call TRBD1 went unverified against the DNA. TRBV21-1 is recorded as a pseudogene. This CDR3 region has 14 residues. The chain's CDR3 is CASRDSRVFYEQYV. The CDR3 bases are TGTGCCAGCCGAGACAGCCGCGTCTTCTACGAGCAGTACGTC.

The chain carries TRBV3-1 (or the pseudogene TRBV3-2) and TRBJ2-5, with 9 bases identical to TRBD2. The CDR3 is 15 residues long. V lost 4 bases, J lost 5 bases, and 8 bases stayed unmatched. Germline V CDR1 and CDR2: LGHDT, YNNKEL (reference sequence). The DNA for the CDR3 is TGTGCCAGCAGCCCCCGGCGGGGGGGTAAGGAGACCCAGTACTTC. Its translation is CASSPRRGGKETQYF.

This chain connects TRBV29-1 to TRBJ1-1; weak D call: TRBD1 (6 bases). The CDR3 loop spans 13 amino acids. The V end was cut by 4 bases, the J end by 5 bases, with 14 bases between. CDR1 is SQVTM and CDR2 is ANQGSEA in the germline V gene. The CDR3 loop reads CSVVAGEGTEAFF. CDR3 in DNA: TGCAGCGTTGTGGCAGGGGAAGGGACTGAAGCTTTCTTT.

This clone occurred a few times. The chain couples TRBV5-4 to TRBJ1-3; a weak D match, TRBD1 (6 bases). V was shortened by 5 bases and J by 2 bases, with 11 bases between the two germline ends. Germline V gene lookup returns CDR1 SGHNT and CDR2 YYREEE (reference sequence). This CDR3 spans 14 amino acids. CDR3 in amino acids: CASSSGTTGNTIYF. As DNA, the CDR3 is TGTGCCAGCAGTTCCGGGACAACTGGAAACACCATATATTTT.

The chain combines TRBV10-1 with TRBJ1-1, with D hard to call. The V end was cut by 2 bases, the J end by 0 bases, with 10 bases between. Germline CDR1 and CDR2: WNHNN and SYGVQD (reference sequence). There are 15 residues in the CDR3. CDR3 bases: TGCGCCAGCAGTGAGAGAGTCGGTATGAACACTGAAGCTTTCTTT. It specifies CASSERVGMNTEAFF.

Worth noting for this clone: An end of the junction does not agree with germline; a read error may underlie this. The V gene is TRBV29-1, the J gene TRBJ2-1; D ambiguous. In germline, CDR1 is SQVTM, CDR2 ANQGSEA. This CDR3 has 14 amino acids. The CDR3: CSVEGAASYNEQFF. In DNA, the CDR3 is TGCAGCGTGGAAGGAGCCGCCTCCTACAATGAGCAGTTCTTC.

This clone was counted a single time. This chain uses TRBV2 with TRBJ2-3, with TRBD1 identical over 7 bases. This CDR3 region has 15 residues. After removal of 7 bases from V and 0 bases from J, the junction contained 7 bases not matched to a gene. From germline, CDR1 is SNHLY and CDR2 FYNNEI. CDR3 sequence reads: CASTQTGLSTDTQYF. The DNA of the CDR3 is TGTGCCAGCACCCAGACAGGGCTTAGCACAGATACGCAGTATTTT. Complete variable domain (other parts from reference TRBV2 and TRBJ2-3): EPEVTQTPSHQVTQMGQEVILRCVPISNHLYFYWYRQILGQKVEFLVSFYNNEISEKSEIFDDQFSVERPDGSNFTLKIRSTKLEDSAMYFCASTQTGLSTDTQYFGPGTRLTVL.

The chain has TRBV10-2 and TRBJ2-7; 8 bases fit TRBD1. Trimming took 0 bases from V and 4 from J; bases not matched to a gene: 8. Germline CDR1 is WSHSY and CDR2 is SAAADI. The CDR3 loop spans 16 amino acids. The CDR3, as DNA: TGCGCCAGCAGTGAGTCGGCCGGACAGGGTTTATACGAGCAGTACGTC. It is translated as CASSESAGQGLYEQYV.

The gene calls are TRBV27 and TRBJ2-1; perhaps TRBD1 as D (5 bases). Germline V CDR1 and CDR2: MNHEY, SMNVEV (reference sequence). The V and J ends lost 3 bases and 8 bases respectively, with 11 bases between them. The CDR3 covers 13 residues. The CDR3 here is CASSFAGSDEQFF. In nucleotides, the CDR3 is TGTGCCAGCAGTTTCGCAGGGTCGGATGAGCAGTTCTTC.

The sample holds a few counts of this clone. The chain is built from TRBV6-4 and TRBJ1-2; weak D call: TRBD1 (5 bases). This CDR3 is built from 18 residues. The germline V gene encodes CDR1 MRHNA and CDR2 SNTAGT. The V gene lost 3 bases and the J gene lost 4 bases, with 24 bases spanning the gap. The CDR3 DNA reads as TGTGCCAGCAGTGAGTGGGTCCGTTACAGGCGGCCGGGCTATGGCTACACCTTC. Translation gives CASSEWVRYRRPGYGYTF.

J is TRBJ1-1 and V is TRBV6-6, with unresolved D. Germline CDR1 and CDR2: MNHNY and SVGAGI (reference sequence). The CDR3 sequence is 17 residues long. Trimming cost V 5 bases and J 1 base, with 20 bases left between them. CDR3 loop: CASSHRGLYGENTEAFF. Written as DNA, the CDR3 is TGTGCCAGCAGTCACCGGGGTCTGTACGGAGAGAACACTGAAGCTTTCTTT.